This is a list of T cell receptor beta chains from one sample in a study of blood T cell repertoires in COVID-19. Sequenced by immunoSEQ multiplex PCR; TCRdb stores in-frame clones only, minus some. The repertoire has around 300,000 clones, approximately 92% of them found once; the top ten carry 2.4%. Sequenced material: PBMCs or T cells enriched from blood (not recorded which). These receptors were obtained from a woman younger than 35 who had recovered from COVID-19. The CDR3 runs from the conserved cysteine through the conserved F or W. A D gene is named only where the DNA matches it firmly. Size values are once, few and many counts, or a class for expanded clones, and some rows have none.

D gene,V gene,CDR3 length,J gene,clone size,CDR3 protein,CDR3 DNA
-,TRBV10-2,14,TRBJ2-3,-,CASKVDSSTDTQYF,TGCGCCAGCAAGGTGGACTCTTCTACAGATACGCAGTATTTT
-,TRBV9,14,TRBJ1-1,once,CASSVTQAHTEAFF,TGTGCCAGCAGCGTAACCCAGGCCCACACTGAAGCTTTCTTT
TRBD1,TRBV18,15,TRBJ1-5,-,CASSRTGSSDQPQHF,TGTGCCAGCTCACGGACAGGGTCCTCCGATCAGCCCCAGCATTTT
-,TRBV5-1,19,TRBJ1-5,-,CASSLDRDKHPYSNQPQHF,TGCGCCAGCAGCTTGGACCGGGACAAGCACCCTTATAGCAATCAGCCCCAGCATTTT
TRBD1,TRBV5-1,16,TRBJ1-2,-,CASSSTPGQGADGYTF,TGCGCCAGCAGCTCTACACCGGGACAGGGGGCGGATGGCTACACCTTC
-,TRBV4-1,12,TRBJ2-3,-,CASSDRRDTQYF,TGCGCCAGCAGCGACCGGAGAGATACGCAGTATTTT
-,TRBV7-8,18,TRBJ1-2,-,CASYSRDSQPFSRDGYTF,TGTGCCAGCTACAGCCGGGACTCACAACCTTTTTCTCGAGACGGCTACACCTTC
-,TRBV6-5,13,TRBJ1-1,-,CASSPPGDTEAFF,TGTGCCAGCAGCCCACCGGGGGACACTGAAGCTTTCTTT
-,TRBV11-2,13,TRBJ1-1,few,CASSPEYVTEAFF,TGTGCCAGCAGCCCGGAGTACGTCACTGAAGCTTTCTTT
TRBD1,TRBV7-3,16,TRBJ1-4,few,CASSLNQTGGNEKLFF,TGTGCCAGCAGCTTAAACCAGACAGGGGGGAATGAAAAACTGTTTTTT
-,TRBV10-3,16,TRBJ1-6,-,CAIRNEVETDNSPLHF,TGTGCCATCAGGAATGAGGTCGAGACAGATAATTCACCCCTCCACTTT
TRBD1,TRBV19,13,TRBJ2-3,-,CASTEGASDTQYF,TGTGCCAGTACAGAGGGGGCCTCAGATACGCAGTATTTT
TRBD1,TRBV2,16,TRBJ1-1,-,CASSVSGTGGNTEAFF,TGTGCCAGCAGTGTCTCCGGGACAGGGGGAAACACTGAAGCTTTCTTT
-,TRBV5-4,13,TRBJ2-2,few,CASSLTDTGELFF,TGTGCCAGCAGCTTAACGGACACCGGGGAGCTGTTTTTT
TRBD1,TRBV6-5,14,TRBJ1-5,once,CASHRQGVSQPQHF,TGTGCCAGCCACCGACAGGGGGTTAGTCAGCCCCAGCATTTT
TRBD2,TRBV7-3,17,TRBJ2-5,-,CASSPSGQRGGRETQYF,TGTGCCAGCAGCCCTTCGGGCCAGCGGGGGGGCCGGGAGACCCAGTACTTC
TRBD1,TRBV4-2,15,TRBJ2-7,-,CASSQLQGADYEQYF,TGTGCCAGCAGCCAGCTCCAGGGGGCGGACTACGAGCAGTACTTC
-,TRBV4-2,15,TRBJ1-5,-,CASSQVVQADQPQHF,TGTGCCAGCAGCCAAGTTGTACAGGCGGATCAGCCCCAGCATTTT
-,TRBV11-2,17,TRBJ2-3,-,CASSLRRDAPLSDTQYF,TGTGCCAGCAGCTTGAGGCGAGACGCCCCACTCTCAGATACGCAGTATTTT
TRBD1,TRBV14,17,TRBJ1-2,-,CASSHYRQGGANYGYTF,TGTGCCAGCAGCCATTACCGACAGGGGGGCGCTAACTATGGCTACACCTTC
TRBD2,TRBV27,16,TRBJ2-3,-,CASSGGLAGRTDTQYF,TGTGCCAGCAGTGGAGGACTAGCGGGGCGCACAGATACGCAGTATTTT
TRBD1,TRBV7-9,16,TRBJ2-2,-,CASTLEGTARTGELFF,TGTGCCAGCACCCTAGAGGGGACAGCCCGCACCGGGGAGCTGTTTTTT
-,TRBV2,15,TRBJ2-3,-,CASPSGASPTDTQYF,TGTGCCAGTCCTAGTGGGGCGTCGCCCACAGATACGCAGTATTTT
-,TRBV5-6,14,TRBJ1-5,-,CASSLSGGWQPQHF,TGTGCCAGCAGCTTGTCGGGGGGCTGGCAGCCCCAGCATTTT
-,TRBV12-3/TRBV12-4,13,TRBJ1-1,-,CASSPDGATEAFF,TGTGCCAGCAGTCCCGATGGGGCCACTGAAGCTTTCTTT
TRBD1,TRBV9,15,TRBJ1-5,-,CASSPTGTGRQPQHF,TGTGCCAGCAGCCCGACCGGGACAGGGCGTCAGCCCCAGCATTTT
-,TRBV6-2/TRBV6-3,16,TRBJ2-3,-,CASSYGSRLGADTQYF,TGTGCCAGCAGTTACGGGTCTCGCCTCGGGGCAGATACGCAGTATTTT
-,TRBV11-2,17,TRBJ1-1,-,CASSLPTGVWAHTEAFF,TGTGCCAGCAGCTTACCTACGGGGGTCTGGGCACACACTGAAGCTTTCTTT
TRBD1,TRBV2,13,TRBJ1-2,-,CASRGQGAHGYTF,TGTGCCAGCAGGGGACAGGGGGCTCATGGCTACACCTTC
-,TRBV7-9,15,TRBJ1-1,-,CASSLLRIRSTEAFF,TGTGCCAGCAGCTTACTCCGGATTAGGAGCACTGAAGCTTTCTTT
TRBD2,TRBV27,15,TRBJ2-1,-,CASTPLAGGPNEQFF,TGTGCCAGCACGCCACTAGCGGGGGGGCCCAATGAGCAGTTCTTC
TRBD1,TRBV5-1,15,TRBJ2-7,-,CASSSSGTGPYEQYF,TGCGCCAGCAGCTCAAGCGGGACAGGGCCCTACGAGCAGTACTTC
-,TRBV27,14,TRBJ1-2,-,CASSLGTGNYGYTF,TGTGCCAGCAGTTTAGGAACGGGAAACTATGGCTACACCTTC
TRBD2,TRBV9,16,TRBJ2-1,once,CASSVGPSGGDNEQFF,TGTGCCAGCAGCGTAGGGCCCAGCGGGGGGGACAATGAGCAGTTCTTC
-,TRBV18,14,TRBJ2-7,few,CASSPGVQSYEQYF,TGTGCCAGCTCACCAGGCGTACAGTCCTACGAGCAGTACTTC
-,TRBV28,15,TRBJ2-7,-,CASSLDRHSIYEQYF,TGTGCCAGCAGTTTAGACAGGCACTCCATCTACGAGCAGTACTTC
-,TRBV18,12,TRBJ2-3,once,CASSQTGDTQYF,TGTGCCAGCTCACAAACGGGAGATACGCAGTATTTT
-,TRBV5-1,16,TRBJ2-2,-,CASSPARDITTGELFF,TGCGCCAGCAGCCCGGCCCGGGACATCACCACCGGGGAGCTGTTTTTT
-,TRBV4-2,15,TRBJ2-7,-,CASSQEGQGLYEQYF,TGTGCCAGCAGCCAAGAAGGGCAGGGGTTGTACGAGCAGTACTTC
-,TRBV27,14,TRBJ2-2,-,CASSSRDADGELFF,TGTGCCAGCAGTTCGCGGGACGCGGACGGGGAGCTGTTTTTT